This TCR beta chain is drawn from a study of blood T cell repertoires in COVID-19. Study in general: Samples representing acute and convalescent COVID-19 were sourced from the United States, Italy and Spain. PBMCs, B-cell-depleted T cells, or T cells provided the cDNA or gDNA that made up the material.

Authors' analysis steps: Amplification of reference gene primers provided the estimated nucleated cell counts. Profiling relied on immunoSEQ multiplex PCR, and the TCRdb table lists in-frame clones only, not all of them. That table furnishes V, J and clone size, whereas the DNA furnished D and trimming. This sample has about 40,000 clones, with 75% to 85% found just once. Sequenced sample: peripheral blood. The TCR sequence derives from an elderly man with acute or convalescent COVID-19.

The CDR3 reads CASIQTSMNTEAFF. DNA of the CDR3: TGTGCCAGCATCCAGACAAGTATGAACACTGAAGCTTTCTTT. The chain carries TRBV7-2 and TRBJ1-1; D unresolved. V was shortened by 7 bases and J by 0 bases, with 12 bases between the two germline ends. CDR1 and CDR2 from the germline V gene are SGHTA and FQGNSA. This CDR3 is built from 14 residues.